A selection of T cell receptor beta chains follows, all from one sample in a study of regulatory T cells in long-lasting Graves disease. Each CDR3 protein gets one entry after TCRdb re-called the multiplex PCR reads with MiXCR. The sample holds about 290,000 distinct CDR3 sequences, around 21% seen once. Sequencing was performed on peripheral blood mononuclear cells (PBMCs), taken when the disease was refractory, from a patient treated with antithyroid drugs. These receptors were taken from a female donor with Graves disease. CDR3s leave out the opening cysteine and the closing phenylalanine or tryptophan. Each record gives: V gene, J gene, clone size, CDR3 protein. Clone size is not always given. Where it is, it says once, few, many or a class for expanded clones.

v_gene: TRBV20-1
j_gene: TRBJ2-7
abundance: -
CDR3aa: SAKRELAYEQY

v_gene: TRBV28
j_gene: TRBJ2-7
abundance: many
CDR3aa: ASSLTGTAYEQY

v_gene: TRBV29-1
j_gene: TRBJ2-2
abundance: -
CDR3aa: SVYSGPGVAGELF

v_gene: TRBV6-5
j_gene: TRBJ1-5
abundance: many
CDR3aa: ASSYRGDEVFYSNQPQH

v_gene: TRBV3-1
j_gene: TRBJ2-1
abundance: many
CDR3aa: ASSRLRADEQF

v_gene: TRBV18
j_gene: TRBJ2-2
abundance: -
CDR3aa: ASSPPVSGTTGELF

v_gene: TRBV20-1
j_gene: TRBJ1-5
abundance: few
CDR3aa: SAGGQGNQPQH

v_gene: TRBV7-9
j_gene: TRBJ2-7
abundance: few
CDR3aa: ASSLAGQAETYEQY

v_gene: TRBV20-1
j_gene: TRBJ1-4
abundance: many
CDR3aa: SLTGSGAGEKLF

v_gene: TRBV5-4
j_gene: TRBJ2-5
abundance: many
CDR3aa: ASSLPGLAGETQY

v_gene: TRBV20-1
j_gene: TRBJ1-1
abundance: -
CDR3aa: SATRGVGAEAF

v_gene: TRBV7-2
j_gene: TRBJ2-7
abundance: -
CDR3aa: ASSLGPLDYEQY

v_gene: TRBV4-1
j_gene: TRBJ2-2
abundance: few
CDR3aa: ASRIGGGTGGTGELF

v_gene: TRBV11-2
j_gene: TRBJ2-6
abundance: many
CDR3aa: ASSLVGQGLGGANVLT

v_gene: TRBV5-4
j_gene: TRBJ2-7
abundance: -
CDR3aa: ASTLGGGLYEQY

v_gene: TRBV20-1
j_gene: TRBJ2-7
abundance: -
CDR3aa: SARASGRTPYEQY

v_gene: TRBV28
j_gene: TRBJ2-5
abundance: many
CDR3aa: ASLSLVGEETQY

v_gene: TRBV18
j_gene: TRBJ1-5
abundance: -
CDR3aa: ASSPGRASHQPQH

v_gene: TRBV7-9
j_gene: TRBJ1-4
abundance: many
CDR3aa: ASSLVSGEKLF

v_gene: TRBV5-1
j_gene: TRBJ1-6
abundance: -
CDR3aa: ASSLSPTGNSPLH

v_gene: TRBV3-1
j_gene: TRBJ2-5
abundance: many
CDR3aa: ASSLTLAVWETQY

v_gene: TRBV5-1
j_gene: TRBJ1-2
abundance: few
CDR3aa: ASSLGGDGRSYGYT

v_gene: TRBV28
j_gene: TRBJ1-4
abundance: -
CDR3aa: ASSLYIATNEKLF

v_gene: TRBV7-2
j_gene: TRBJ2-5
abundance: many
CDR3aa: ASSLGRSTHLGETQY

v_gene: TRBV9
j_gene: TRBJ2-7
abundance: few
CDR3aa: ASSPRTNRDEQY

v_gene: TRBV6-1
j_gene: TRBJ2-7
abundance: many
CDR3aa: ASALSGSSWEQY

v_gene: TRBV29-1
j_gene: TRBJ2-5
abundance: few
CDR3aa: SVSSGTGWETQY

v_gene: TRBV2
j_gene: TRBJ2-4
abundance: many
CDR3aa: ASSDGGSKNIQY

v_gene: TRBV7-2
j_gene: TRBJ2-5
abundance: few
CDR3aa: ASSLVGGDYQETQY